The 8 T cell receptor beta chains below come from one sample, sequenced in a study of T cell responses to AZD1222 COVID-19 vaccine. The data were produced by immunoSEQ multiplex PCR, yet TCRdb's version contains in-frame clones alone and is incomplete. The sample records roughly 150,000 clones, more than 85% being singletons. The material sequenced was peripheral blood, taken on day 0 of AZD1222 vaccination. The receptors here all came from an adult in good health.

The rearrangement joins TRBV11-3 to TRBJ2-2, with D perhaps matching TRBD1 (5 bases). The CDR3 has 11 residues. The V end lost 11 bases, the J end lost 7 bases, and 11 bases lay between the germline ends. Germline V gives CDR1 SGHNT, CDR2 YENEEA. The CDR3 reads CARQILGELFF. The CDR3 coding sequence is TGTGCCCGACAGATTCTCGGGGAGCTGTTTTTT.

The chain has TRBV7-3 and TRBJ1-6; 8 positions agree with TRBD1. Germline CDR1 reads SGHTA; CDR2 reads FQGTGA. The CDR3 extends over 13 amino acids. Trimming removed 8 bases from V and 5 bases from J; junction bases left unmatched: 2. In DNA form, the CDR3 reads TGTGCCAGCGCGACAGGGGATAATTCACCCCTCCACTTT. This codes for CASATGDNSPLHF.

The chain joins TRBV6-5 to TRBJ2-1; TRBD2 aligns across 14 bases. This CDR3 is built from 15 residues. The V and J ends lost 6 bases and 8 bases, in that order; junction bases with no gene match: 6. Germline V CDR1 and CDR2: MNHEY, SVGAGI. CDR3 in amino acids: CASRGGLAGVYEQFF. The CDR3 coding sequence is TGTGCCAGCAGGGGGGGACTAGCGGGAGTCTATGAGCAGTTCTTC.

The rearrangement joins TRBV6-2 or TRBV6-3 to TRBJ2-7, with 7 bases that match TRBD1. V shed 0 bases, J shed 2 bases, and the junction held 7 bases outside the gene matches. The CDR3 spans 16 residues. Germline V lookup: CDR1 MNHEY, CDR2 SVGEGT. The CDR3 protein is CASSYSTTGFAYEQYF. CDR3 DNA sequence: TGTGCCAGCAGTTACTCGACGACAGGGTTCGCCTACGAGCAGTACTTC.

The gene calls are TRBV12-3 or TRBV12-4 and TRBJ2-1, with D perhaps matching TRBD1 or TRBD2 (7 bases each). Trimming removed 0 bases at V and 15 bases at J, with 15 bases between. The CDR3 length is 13 residues. The CDR3 is CASSLAGGDRRFF. Written as DNA, the CDR3 is TGTGCCAGCAGTTTAGCGGGGGGGGACAGACGGTTCTTC.

This clone was seen once. This same CDR3 is encoded by further DNA sequences in the sample. This chain connects TRBV6-5 to TRBJ1-5; D gene unclear. The CDR3 is 15 amino acids. The V gene lost 0 bases and the J gene lost 0 bases, with 6 bases spanning the gap. Germline V CDR1 and CDR2: MNHEY, SVGAGI. In DNA form, the CDR3 reads TGTGCCAGCAGTTACTCAACACATAGCAATCAGCCCCAGCATTTT. Residues: CASSYSTHSNQPQHF.

V is TRBV12-3 or TRBV12-4 and J is TRBJ1-1; D gene unclear. V was shortened by 7 bases and J by 3 bases, with 12 bases between the two germline ends. This CDR3 region has 13 residues. The CDR3 nucleotides are TGTGCCAGCACCCGGAGCGTATACACTGAAGCTTTCTTT. Amino acids: CASTRSVYTEAFF.

V gene TRBV9 combines with J gene TRBJ2-7, with TRBD2 as a possible D gene (6 bases). V was pared by 0 bases and J by 0 bases, with 10 bases between. The CDR3 length is 15 residues. Germline lookup yields CDR1 SGDLS and CDR2 YYNGEE. The CDR3 loop is CASSVGRDSSYEQYF. CDR3 nucleotide sequence: TGTGCCAGCAGCGTAGGTCGGGACTCCTCCTACGAGCAGTACTTC.